A selection of T cell receptor beta chains follows, all from one sample in a study of beta chain features in type 1 diabetes. The repertoire was sequenced with immunoSEQ multiplex PCR; TCRdb's copy has only in-frame clones and lacks some. The table has 970,000 or so clones, 15% to 20% seen once. Sequencing used naive CD4+ T cells from blood. The source is a woman aged 18-30 years in good health. Each CDR3 is given without its conserved first and last residue. Each record gives: V gene, J gene, clone size, CDR3 protein. Where a row states a size, it is once, few, many or the class of an expanded clone; other rows omit it.

V: TRBV20-1; J: TRBJ2-7; size: NA; CDR3: STGTALEQY
V: TRBV27; J: TRBJ2-3; size: NA; CDR3: ASSALTDTQY
V: TRBV19; J: TRBJ1-1; size: NA; CDR3: ASSTQLSQGWTGF
V: TRBV6-5; J: TRBJ2-2; size: few; CDR3: ASRRLAGNGELF
V: TRBV2; J: TRBJ2-2; size: NA; CDR3: ASGLAGVSANTGELF
V: TRBV18; J: TRBJ1-1; size: few; CDR3: ASSTRDGEVEAF
V: TRBV18; J: TRBJ2-7; size: few; CDR3: ASSRHPPGASYEQY
V: TRBV7-9; J: TRBJ2-2; size: NA; CDR3: ASSFSSGSTGELF
V: TRBV11-2; J: TRBJ2-7; size: few; CDR3: ASSRTTPQY
V: TRBV10-3; J: TRBJ2-7; size: few; CDR3: ASRPGIPLGEQY
V: TRBV19; J: TRBJ1-2; size: NA; CDR3: ASSIQQAYGYT
V: TRBV4-1; J: TRBJ1-1; size: NA; CDR3: ASSQDRGAGAF
V: TRBV5-4; J: TRBJ2-3; size: NA; CDR3: ASSLGTSGSSDTQY
V: TRBV5-1; J: TRBJ2-2; size: few; CDR3: ASSSGGTGNTGELF
V: TRBV9; J: TRBJ2-5; size: NA; CDR3: ASSVGFQETQY
V: TRBV10-3; J: TRBJ2-6; size: NA; CDR3: AISESSGANVLT
V: TRBV4-2; J: TRBJ1-3; size: NA; CDR3: AVNQGVGSGNTIY
V: TRBV10-3; J: TRBJ2-1; size: NA; CDR3: AICKDPSNEQF
V: TRBV28; J: TRBJ2-5; size: NA; CDR3: ASTRPGYQKETQY
V: TRBV28; J: TRBJ2-3; size: few; CDR3: ASRRQGTDTQY
V: TRBV5-4; J: TRBJ2-1; size: few; CDR3: ASSKSGNSYNEQF
V: TRBV7-8; J: TRBJ1-5; size: few; CDR3: ASSPWTEASNQPQH
V: TRBV4-3; J: TRBJ1-2; size: NA; CDR3: ASSQPGGRTEGYT
V: TRBV6-5; J: TRBJ2-3; size: few; CDR3: ASSYSPGLFTGQY
V: TRBV7-9; J: TRBJ1-4; size: NA; CDR3: ASSFGGLNEKLF
V: TRBV4-2; J: TRBJ2-5; size: few; CDR3: ASSQGQIPQETQY
V: TRBV19; J: TRBJ1-5; size: few; CDR3: ASSIRGGNQPQH
V: TRBV18; J: TRBJ2-1; size: NA; CDR3: ASSPRTGSGNEQF
V: TRBV7-2; J: NA; size: NA; CDR3: ASSLGIDSYEQY
V: TRBV7-6; J: TRBJ2-3; size: NA; CDR3: ASSLVPGTSVDTQY
V: TRBV7-9; J: TRBJ1-2; size: NA; CDR3: ASSPDRDYGYT
V: TRBV28; J: TRBJ1-5; size: NA; CDR3: ASSFSLQPQH